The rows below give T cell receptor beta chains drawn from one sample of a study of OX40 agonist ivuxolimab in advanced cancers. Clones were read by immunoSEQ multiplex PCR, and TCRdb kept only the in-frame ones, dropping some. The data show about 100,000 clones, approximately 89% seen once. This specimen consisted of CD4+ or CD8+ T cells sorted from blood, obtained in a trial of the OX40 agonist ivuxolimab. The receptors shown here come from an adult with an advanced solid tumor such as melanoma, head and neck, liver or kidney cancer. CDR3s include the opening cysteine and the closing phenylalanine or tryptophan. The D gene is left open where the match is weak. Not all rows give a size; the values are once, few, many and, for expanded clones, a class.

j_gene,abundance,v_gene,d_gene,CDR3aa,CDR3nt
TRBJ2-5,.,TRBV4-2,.,CASSQESGARETQYF,TGTGCCAGCAGCCAAGAGTCTGGGGCCAGGGAGACCCAGTACTTC
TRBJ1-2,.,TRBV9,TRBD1,CASSVDPGTGYGYTF,TGTGCCAGCAGCGTAGACCCGGGGACAGGCTATGGCTACACCTTC
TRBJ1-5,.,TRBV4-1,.,CASSQGALNQPQHF,TGCGCCAGCAGCCAAGGGGCCCTCAATCAGCCCCAGCATTTT
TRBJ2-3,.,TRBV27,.,CASRFLKGAGGTDTQYF,TGTGCCAGCAGGTTTCTCAAGGGAGCGGGTGGCACAGATACGCAGTATTTT
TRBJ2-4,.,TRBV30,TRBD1,CAWGRDRGIRGF,TGTGCCTGGGGCCGGGACAGGGGGATTAGGGGCTTC
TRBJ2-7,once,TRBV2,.,CASSTQGISYEQYF,TGTGCCAGCAGTACCCAGGGGATCTCCTACGAGCAGTACTTC
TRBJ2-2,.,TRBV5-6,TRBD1,CASSLIGQANTGELFF,TGTGCCAGCAGCCTTATCGGACAGGCAAACACCGGGGAGCTGTTTTTT
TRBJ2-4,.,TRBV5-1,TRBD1,CASSPDRVWIQYF,TGCGCCAGCAGCCCCGACAGGGTTTGGATTCAGTACTTC
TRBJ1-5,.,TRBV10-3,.,CAISATDQPQHF,TGTGCCATCAGTGCGACGGATCAGCCCCAGCATTTT
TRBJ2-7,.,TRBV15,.,CATSRRGGYTLYEQYF,TGTGCCACCAGCAGGAGAGGGGGTTATACCCTATACGAGCAGTACTTC
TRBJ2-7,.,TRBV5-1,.,CASSLAGQSSYEQYF,TGCGCCAGCAGCTTGGCAGGGCAGAGCTCCTACGAGCAGTACTTC
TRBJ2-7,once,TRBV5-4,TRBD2,CASSPERSGRYNEQYF,TGTGCCAGCAGCCCGGAGCGGAGCGGGAGGTACAACGAGCAGTACTTC
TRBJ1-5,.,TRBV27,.,CASSDFTATRDQPQHF,TGTGCCAGCAGTGATTTTACAGCGACACGCGATCAGCCCCAGCATTTT
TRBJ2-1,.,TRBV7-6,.,CASSLRRASYNEQFF,TGTGCCAGCAGCTTAAGGAGGGCCTCCTACAATGAGCAGTTCTTC
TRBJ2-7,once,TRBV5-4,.,CASSLAERLSAQYF,TGTGCCAGCAGCTTGGCCGAGCGATTGTCGGCGCAGTACTTC
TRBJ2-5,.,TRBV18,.,CASSPNYIETQYF,TGTGCCAGCTCACCCAACTACATAGAGACCCAGTACTTC
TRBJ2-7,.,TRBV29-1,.,CSVVEDYYEQYF,TGCAGCGTTGTGGAGGACTACTACGAGCAGTACTTC
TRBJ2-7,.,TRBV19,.,CATQGHLPYEQYF,TGTGCCACACAGGGACACCTTCCCTACGAGCAGTACTTC
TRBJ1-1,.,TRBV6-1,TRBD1,CASSEVTGDTEAFF,TGTGCCAGCAGTGAAGTTACAGGGGACACTGAAGCTTTCTTT
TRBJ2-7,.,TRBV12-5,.,CALYEQYF,TGTGCACTATACGAGCAGTACTTC
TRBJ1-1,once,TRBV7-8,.,CASSLYQGNTEAFF,TGTGCCAGCAGCCTCTACCAGGGAAACACTGAAGCTTTCTTT
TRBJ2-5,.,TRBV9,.,CASSVAGGEMETQYF,TGTGCCAGCAGCGTAGCTGGGGGAGAGATGGAGACCCAGTACTTC
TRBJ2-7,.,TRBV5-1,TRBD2,CASSLGTSGAYEQYF,TGCGCCAGCAGCTTGGGGACTAGCGGGGCTTACGAGCAGTACTTC
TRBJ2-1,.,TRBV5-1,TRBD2,CASAFRTSVYNEQFF,TGCGCCAGCGCCTTCAGGACTAGCGTCTACAATGAGCAGTTCTTC
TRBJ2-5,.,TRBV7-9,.,CASNHLVETQYF,TGTGCCAGCAACCATTTGGTGGAGACCCAGTACTTC
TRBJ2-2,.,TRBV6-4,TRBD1,CASSRFGTGSNTGELFF,TGTGCCAGCTCTCGGTTCGGGACAGGGTCGAACACCGGGGAGCTGTTTTTT
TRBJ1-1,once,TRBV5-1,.,CASSLPGTNTEAFF,TGCGCCAGCAGCTTGCCAGGAACGAACACTGAAGCTTTCTTT
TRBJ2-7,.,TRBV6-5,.,CASSYRTDITYEQYF,TGTGCCAGCAGTTACAGGACGGACATAACCTACGAGCAGTACTTC
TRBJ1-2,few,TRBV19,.,CASSMTGYGYTF,TGTGCCAGTAGTATGACAGGCTATGGCTACACCTTC
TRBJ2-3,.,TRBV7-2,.,CASSLGAGRTDTQYF,TGTGCCAGCAGCTTAGGGGCAGGGAGGACAGATACGCAGTATTTT
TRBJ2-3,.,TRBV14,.,CASSHGGNTDTQYF,TGTGCCAGCAGCCACGGGGGCAACACAGATACGCAGTATTTT